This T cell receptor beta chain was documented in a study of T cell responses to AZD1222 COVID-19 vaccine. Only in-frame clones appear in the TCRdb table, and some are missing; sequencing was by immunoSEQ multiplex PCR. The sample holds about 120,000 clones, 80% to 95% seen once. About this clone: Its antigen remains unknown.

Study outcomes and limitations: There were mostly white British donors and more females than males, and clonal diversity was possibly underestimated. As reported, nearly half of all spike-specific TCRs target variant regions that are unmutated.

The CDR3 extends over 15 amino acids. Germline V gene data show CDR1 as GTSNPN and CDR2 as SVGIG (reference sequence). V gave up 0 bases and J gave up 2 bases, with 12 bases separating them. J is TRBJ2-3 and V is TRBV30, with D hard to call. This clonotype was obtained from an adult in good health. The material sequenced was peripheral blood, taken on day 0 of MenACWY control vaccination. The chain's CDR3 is CAWSVLNSDTDTQYF. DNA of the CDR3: TGTGCCTGGAGTGTACTGAACAGCGACACAGATACGCAGTATTTT.